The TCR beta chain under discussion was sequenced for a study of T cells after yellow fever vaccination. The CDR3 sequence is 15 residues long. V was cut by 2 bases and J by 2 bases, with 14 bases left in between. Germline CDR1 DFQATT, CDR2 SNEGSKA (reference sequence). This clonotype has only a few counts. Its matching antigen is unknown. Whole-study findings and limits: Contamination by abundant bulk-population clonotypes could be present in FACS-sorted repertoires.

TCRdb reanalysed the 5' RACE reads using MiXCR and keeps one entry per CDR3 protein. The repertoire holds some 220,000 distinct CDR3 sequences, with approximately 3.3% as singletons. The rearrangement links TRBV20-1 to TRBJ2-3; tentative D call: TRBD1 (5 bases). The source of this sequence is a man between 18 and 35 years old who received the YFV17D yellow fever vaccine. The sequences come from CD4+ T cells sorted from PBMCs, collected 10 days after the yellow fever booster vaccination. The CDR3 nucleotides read TGCAGTGCTAGAAGTCCAGGGTGGTACACAGATACGCAGTATTTT. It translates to CSARSPGWYTDTQYF.